This TCR beta chain was documented in a study of diagnostic markers for celiac disease (dated by TCRdb to about 2020). This clonotype is medium-sized (0.01 to 0.1%) on the basis of its frequency; no count is available. Which antigen it targets is not known. TCRdb records Illumina MiSeq as the sequencer. TCRdb reprocessed the reads and provides one entry for every CDR3 protein sequence; no DNA is given. This specimen's table enumerates roughly 1,500 distinct CDR3 sequences. Roughly a tenth of the sample is held by the ten biggest clonotypes. CDR1 and CDR2 are read off the germline V gene as SGHRS and YFSETQ. The CDR3 spans 15 residues, from the cysteine through the phenylalanine. No DNA is listed.

The TCR comes from a human donor. The V and J genes are TRBV5-1 and TRBJ1-1; there is no DNA to check the TCRdb D call of TRBD1. Sequencing was performed on either unsorted cells or a sorted T cell fraction (not recorded which). This receptor carries the CDR3 CASSSGTGSNTEAFF.